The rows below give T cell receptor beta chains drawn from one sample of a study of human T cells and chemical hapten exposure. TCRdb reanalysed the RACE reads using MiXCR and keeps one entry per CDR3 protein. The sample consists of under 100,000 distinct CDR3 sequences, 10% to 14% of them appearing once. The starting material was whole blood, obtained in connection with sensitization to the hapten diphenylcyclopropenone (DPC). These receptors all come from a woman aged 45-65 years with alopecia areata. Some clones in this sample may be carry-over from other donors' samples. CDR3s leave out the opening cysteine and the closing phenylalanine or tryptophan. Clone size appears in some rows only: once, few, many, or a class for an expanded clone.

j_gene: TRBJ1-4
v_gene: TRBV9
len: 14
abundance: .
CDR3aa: ASSAGTLSTNEKLF

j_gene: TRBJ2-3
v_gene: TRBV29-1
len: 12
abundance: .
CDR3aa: SVWISGSTDTQY

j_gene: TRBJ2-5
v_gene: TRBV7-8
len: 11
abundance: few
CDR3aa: ASSPAQGETQY

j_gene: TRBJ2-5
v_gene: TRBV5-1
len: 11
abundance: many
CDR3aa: ASSEGQGETQY

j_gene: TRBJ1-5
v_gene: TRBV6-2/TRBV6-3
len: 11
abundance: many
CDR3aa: ASSYSFNQPQH

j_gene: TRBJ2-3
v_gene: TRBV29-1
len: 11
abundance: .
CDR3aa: SVRPPGTDTQY

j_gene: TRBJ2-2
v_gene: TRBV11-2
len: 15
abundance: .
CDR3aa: ASTFGASGRHTGELF

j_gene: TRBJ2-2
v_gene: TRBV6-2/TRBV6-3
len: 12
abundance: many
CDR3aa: AIRAGLNTGELF

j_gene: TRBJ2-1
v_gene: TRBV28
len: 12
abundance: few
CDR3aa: ASTLGAGVGEQF

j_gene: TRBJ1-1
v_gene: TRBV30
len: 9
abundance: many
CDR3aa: AWSVASEAF

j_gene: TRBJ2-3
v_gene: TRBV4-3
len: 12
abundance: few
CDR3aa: ASSHSRNTDTQY

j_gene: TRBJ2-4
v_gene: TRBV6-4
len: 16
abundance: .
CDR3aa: ASRQGQGGGDAKNIQY

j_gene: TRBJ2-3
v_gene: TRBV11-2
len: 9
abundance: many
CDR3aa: ASGFTDTQY

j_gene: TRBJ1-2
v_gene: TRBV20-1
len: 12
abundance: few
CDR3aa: SALPGTQNYGYT

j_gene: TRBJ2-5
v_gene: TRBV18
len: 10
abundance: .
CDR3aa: AGSGLYETQY

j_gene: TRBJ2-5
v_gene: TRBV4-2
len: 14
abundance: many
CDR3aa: ASSPGQGISEETQY

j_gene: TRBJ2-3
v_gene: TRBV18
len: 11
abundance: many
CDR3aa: ASSPRVASGNY

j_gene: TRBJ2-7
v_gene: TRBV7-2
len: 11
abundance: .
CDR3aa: ASSLERLYEQY

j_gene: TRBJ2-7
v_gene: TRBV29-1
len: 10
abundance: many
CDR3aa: SHRDGAGEQY

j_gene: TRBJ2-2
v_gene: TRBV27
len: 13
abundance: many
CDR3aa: ASSSAVLNTGELF

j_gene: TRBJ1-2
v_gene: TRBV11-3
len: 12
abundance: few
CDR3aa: ASSLDGENYGYT

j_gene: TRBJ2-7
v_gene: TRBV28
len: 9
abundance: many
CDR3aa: ATTPLYEQY

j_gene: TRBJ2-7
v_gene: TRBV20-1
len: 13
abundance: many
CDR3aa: SARDTGGPRGEQY

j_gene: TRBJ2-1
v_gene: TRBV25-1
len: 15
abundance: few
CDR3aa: ASSEYWAGGPDNEQF

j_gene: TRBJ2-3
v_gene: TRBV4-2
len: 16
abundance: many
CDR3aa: ASSQESTTSGLTDTQY

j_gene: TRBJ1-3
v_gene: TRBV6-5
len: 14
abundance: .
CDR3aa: ASSRVTGRSGNTIY

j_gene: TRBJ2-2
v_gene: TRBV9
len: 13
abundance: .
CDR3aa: ASSVGQSNTGELF

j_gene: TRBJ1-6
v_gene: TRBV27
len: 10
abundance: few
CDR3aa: ASSSVWSPLH

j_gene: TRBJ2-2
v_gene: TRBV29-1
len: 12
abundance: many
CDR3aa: SALRPGGTGELF